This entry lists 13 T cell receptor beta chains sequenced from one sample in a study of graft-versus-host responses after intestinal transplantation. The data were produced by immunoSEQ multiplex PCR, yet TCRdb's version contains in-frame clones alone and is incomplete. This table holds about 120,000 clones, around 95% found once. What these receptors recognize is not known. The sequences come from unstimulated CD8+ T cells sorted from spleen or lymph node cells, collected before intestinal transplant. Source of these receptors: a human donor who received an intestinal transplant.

The CDR3 reads CASSEYPQPDTQYF. CDR3 nucleotides: TGTGCCAGCAGTGAGTACCCACAACCAGATACGCAGTATTTT. V usage is TRBV2 and J usage is TRBJ2-3, with D unclear. CDR3 length equals 14 residues. V was pared by 3 bases and J by 4 bases, with 11 bases between. The germline CDR1 and CDR2 sequences are SNHLY and FYNNEI.

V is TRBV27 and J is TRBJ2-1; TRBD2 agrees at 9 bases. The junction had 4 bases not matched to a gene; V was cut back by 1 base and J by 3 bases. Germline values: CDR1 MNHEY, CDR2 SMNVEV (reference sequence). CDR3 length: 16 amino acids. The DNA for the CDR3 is TGTGCCAGCAGTTTATTTTCTAGCGGGGACTACAATGAGCAGTTCTTC. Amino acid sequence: CASSLFSSGDYNEQFF.

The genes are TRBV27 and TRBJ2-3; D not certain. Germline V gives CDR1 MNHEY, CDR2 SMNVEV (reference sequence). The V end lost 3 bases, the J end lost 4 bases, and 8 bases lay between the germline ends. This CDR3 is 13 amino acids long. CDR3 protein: CASSFNSPDTQYF. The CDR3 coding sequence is TGTGCCAGCAGTTTCAACTCTCCAGATACGCAGTATTTT.

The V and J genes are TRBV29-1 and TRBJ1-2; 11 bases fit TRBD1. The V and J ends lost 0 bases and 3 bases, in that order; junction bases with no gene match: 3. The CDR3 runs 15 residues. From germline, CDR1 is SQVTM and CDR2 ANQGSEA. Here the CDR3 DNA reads TGCAGCGTTGAAGATCGGGACAGGGGGGACTATGGCTACACCTTC. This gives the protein CSVEDRDRGDYGYTF.

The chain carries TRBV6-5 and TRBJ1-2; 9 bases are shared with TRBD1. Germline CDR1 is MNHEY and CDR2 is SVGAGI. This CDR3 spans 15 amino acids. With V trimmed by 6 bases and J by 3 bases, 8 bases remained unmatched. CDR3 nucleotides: TGTGCCAGCAGCGAGGGACAGGGAACTCACTATGGCTACACCTTC. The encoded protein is CASSEGQGTHYGYTF.

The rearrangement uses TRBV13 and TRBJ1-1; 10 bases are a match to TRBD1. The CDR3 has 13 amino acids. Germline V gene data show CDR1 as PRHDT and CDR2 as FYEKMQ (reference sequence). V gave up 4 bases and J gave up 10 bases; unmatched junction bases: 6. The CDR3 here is CASSSLGQGLAFF. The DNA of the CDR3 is TGTGCCAGCAGCTCCCTGGGACAGGGGCTAGCTTTCTTT. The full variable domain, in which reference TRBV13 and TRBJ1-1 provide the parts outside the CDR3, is AAGVIQSPRHLIKEKRETATLKCYPIPRHDTVYWYQQGPGQDPQFLISFYEKMQSDKGSIPDRFSAQQFSDYHSELNMSSLELGDSALYFCASSSLGQGLAFFGQGTRLTVV.

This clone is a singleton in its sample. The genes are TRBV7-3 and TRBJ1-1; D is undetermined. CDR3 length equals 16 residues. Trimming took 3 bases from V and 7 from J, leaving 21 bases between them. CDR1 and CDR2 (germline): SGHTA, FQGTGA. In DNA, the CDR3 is TGTGCCAGCAGCTTCAACCCCGGACTACGGGAGATTGAAGCTTTCTTT. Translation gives CASSFNPGLREIEAFF.

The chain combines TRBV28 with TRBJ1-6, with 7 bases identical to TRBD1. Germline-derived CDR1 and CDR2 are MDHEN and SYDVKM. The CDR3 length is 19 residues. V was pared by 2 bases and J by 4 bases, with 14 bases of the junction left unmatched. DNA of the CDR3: TGTGCCAGCAGTTTACAGCCCCTGACAGGGCGGCCTTATAATTCACCCCTCCACTTT. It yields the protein CASSLQPLTGRPYNSPLHF.

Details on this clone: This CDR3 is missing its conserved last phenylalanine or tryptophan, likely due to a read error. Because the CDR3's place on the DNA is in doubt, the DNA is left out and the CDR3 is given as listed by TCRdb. The CDR3 loop is CASSEGTEL. The chain joins TRBV6-1 to TRBJ1-1. Both ends counted, the CDR3 spans 9 residues. CDR1 is MNHNS, CDR2 SASEGT, per germline.

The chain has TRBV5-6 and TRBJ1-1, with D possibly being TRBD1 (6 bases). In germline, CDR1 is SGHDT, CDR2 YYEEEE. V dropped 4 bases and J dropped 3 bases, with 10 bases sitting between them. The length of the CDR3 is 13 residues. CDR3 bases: TGTGCCAGCAGCCTAGGGACACACACTGAAGCTTTCTTT. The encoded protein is CASSLGTHTEAFF.

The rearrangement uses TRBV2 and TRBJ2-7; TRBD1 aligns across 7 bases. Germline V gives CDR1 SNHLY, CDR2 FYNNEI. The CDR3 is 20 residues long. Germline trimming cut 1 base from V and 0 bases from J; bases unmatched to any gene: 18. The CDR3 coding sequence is TGTGCCAGCAGTGAAGGAGGTGGGAAAAACAGGGGAATGATCTCCTACGAGCAGTACTTC. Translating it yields CASSEGGGKNRGMISYEQYF.

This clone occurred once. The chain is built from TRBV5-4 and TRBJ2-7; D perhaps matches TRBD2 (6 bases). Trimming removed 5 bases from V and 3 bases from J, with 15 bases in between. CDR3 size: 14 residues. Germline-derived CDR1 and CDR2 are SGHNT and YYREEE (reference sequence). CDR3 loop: CASSSTSSVYEQYF. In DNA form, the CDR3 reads TGTGCCAGCAGTTCTACTAGCTCCGTCTACGAGCAGTACTTC.

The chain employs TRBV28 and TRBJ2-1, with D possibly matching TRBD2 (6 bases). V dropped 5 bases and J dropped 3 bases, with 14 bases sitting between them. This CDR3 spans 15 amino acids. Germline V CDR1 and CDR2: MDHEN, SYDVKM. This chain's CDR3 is CASSRPGDDYNEQFF. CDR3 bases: TGTGCCAGCAGTCGACCGGGGGATGACTACAATGAGCAGTTCTTC.